Following are 18 T cell receptor beta chains from one sample sequenced in a study of blood T cell repertoires in COVID-19. TCRdb's table, derived via immunoSEQ multiplex PCR, lists solely in-frame clones and lacks some. The table records fewer than 75,000 clones, over 85% of them present only once. The sequencing input was peripheral blood. Source of these receptors: a human donor in a cohort sampled during active COVID-19.

This sequence joins TRBV7-3 and TRBJ2-1; perhaps TRBD2 as D (5 bases). The CDR3 is made up of 16 amino acids. The V end was cut by 0 bases, the J end by 0 bases, with 9 bases between. Germline V CDR1 and CDR2: SGHTA, FQGTGA. CDR3 sequence reads: CASSLTGLVSYNEQFF. DNA for the CDR3: TGTGCCAGCAGCTTAACCGGACTTGTCTCCTACAATGAGCAGTTCTTC. Based on the CDR3 plus reference TRBV7-3 and TRBJ2-1, the full variable domain is GAGVSQTPSNKVTEKGKYVELRCDPISGHTALYWYRQSLGQGPEFLIYFQGTGAADDSGLPNDRFFAVRPEGSVSTLKIQRTERGDSAVYLCASSLTGLVSYNEQFFGPGTRLTVL.

The CDR3 sequence is CASSARLAGGDEQFF. As DNA, the CDR3 is TGTGCCAGCAGCGCCCGACTAGCGGGAGGAGATGAGCAGTTCTTC. The V call is TRBV13, the J call TRBJ2-1, with TRBD2 matching over 13 bases. The CDR3 contains 15 residues. With V trimmed by 5 bases and J by 8 bases, 6 bases remained unmatched. Germline V gene data show CDR1 as PRHDT and CDR2 as FYEKMQ (reference sequence). Drawing the rest from reference TRBV13 and TRBJ2-1, the complete variable domain is AAGVIQSPRHLIKEKRETATLKCYPIPRHDTVYWYQQGPGQDPQFLISFYEKMQSDKGSIPDRFSAQQFSDYHSELNMSSLELGDSALYFCASSARLAGGDEQFFGPGTRLTVL.

The chain recombines TRBV5-4 with TRBJ2-1, with 9 bases aligning to TRBD2. The junction had 5 bases not matched to a gene; V was cut back by 3 bases and J by 1 base. Germline V gene lookup returns CDR1 SGHNT and CDR2 YYREEE (reference sequence). The CDR3 extends over 16 amino acids. In DNA form, the CDR3 reads TGTGCCAGCAGCTCACTAAGCGGGAGGTCCTACAATGAGCAGTTCTTC. It encodes CASSSLSGRSYNEQFF.

The gene calls are TRBV7-3 and TRBJ2-7; 8 nucleotides agree with TRBD1. This CDR3 comprises 13 residues. With 5 bases clipped from V and 6 bases from J, the junction kept 6 bases outside the gene matches. CDR1 and CDR2 (germline): SGHTA, FQGTGA. Written as DNA, the CDR3 is TGTGCCAGCAGCACCCAGACAGGGGTCGAGCAGTACTTC. Its translation is CASSTQTGVEQYF. The entire variable domain, with the rest obtained from reference TRBV7-3 and TRBJ2-7, is as follows: GAGVSQTPSNKVTEKGKYVELRCDPISGHTALYWYRQSLGQGPEFLIYFQGTGAADDSGLPNDRFFAVRPEGSVSTLKIQRTERGDSAVYLCASSTQTGVEQYFGPGTRLTVT.

This sequence joins TRBV12-5 and TRBJ1-6; 8 bases map to TRBD1. The CDR3 consists of 17 residues. V dropped 7 bases and J dropped 10; count of bases not matched to a gene: 18. Germline CDR1 LGHNT, CDR2 FRNRAP. The CDR3, as DNA: TGTGCTAGTGCCTCGATGGGACAGGCGAGAATATACTCACCCCTCCACTTT. Residues: CASASMGQARIYSPLHF.

The V call is TRBV10-3, the J call TRBJ1-4; 9 bases line up with TRBD1. CDR1 and CDR2 (germline): ENHRY, SYGVKD. Trimming cost V 10 bases and J 4 bases; bases outside gene matches: 4. This CDR3 has 13 amino acids. The CDR3 protein is CATRTGVNEKLFF. As DNA, the CDR3 is TGTGCCACCAGGACAGGGGTTAATGAAAAACTGTTTTTT.

The V and J genes are TRBV11-2 and TRBJ2-5; 10 nucleotides match TRBD2. This CDR3 contains 16 residues. V trimming: 5 bases; J trimming: 3 bases; junction bases outside the gene matches: 9. Germline-derived CDR1 and CDR2 are SGHAT and FQNNGV. CDR3 region: CASSRRLAGLKETQYF. The DNA for the CDR3 is TGTGCCAGCAGCCGACGACTAGCGGGCCTTAAAGAGACCCAGTACTTC. The variable domain in full, completed from reference TRBV11-2 and TRBJ2-5, reads EAGVAQSPRYKIIEKRQSVAFWCNPISGHATLYWYQQILGQGPKLLIQFQNNGVVDDSQLPKDRFSAERLKGVDSTLKIQPAKLEDSAVYLCASSRRLAGLKETQYFGPGTRLLVL.

Only one count was recorded for this clone. This chain connects TRBV7-2 to TRBJ2-3, with TRBD2 identical over 8 bases. There are 15 residues in the CDR3. Trimming removed 3 bases from V and 5 bases from J; junction bases left unmatched: 7. CDR1 is SGHTA, CDR2 FQGNSA, per germline. The CDR3 region is CASSLNAGGGDTQYF. The CDR3 region has the DNA TGTGCCAGCAGCTTGAATGCGGGAGGTGGAGATACGCAGTATTTT.

The chain has TRBV5-4 and TRBJ2-7; TRBD1 agrees at 9 bases. After removal of 5 bases from V and 9 bases from J, the junction contained 9 bases not matched to a gene. The V gene's germline CDR1 is SGHNT and CDR2 YYREEE (reference sequence). The CDR3 spans 13 residues. In DNA form, the CDR3 reads TGTGCCAGCAGGCGAGACAGGGGGGAGTGGCAGTACTTC. Amino acids: CASRRDRGEWQYF.

A single count supports this clone. This chain uses TRBV28 with TRBJ2-7; the match to TRBD2 covers 10 bases. The CDR3 is 15 residues long. J gave up 7 bases and V 2 bases, and 8 bases lay outside the gene matches. CDR1 and CDR2 (germline): MDHEN, SYDVKM. CDR3 in amino acids: CASSLIAGGLGEQYF. The CDR3 DNA follows: TGTGCCAGCAGTTTAATAGCGGGAGGATTGGGGGAGCAGTACTTC. The complete variable domain, with remaining parts taken from reference TRBV28 and TRBJ2-7, reads DVKVTQSSRYLVKRTGEKVFLECVQDMDHENMFWYRQDPGLGLRLIYFSYDVKMKEKGDIPEGYSVSREKKERFSLILESASTNQTSMYLCASSLIAGGLGEQYFGPGTRLTVT.

The J gene is TRBJ2-2, the V gene TRBV19, with D unresolved. Trimming removed 7 bases from V and 4 bases from J, with 16 bases in between. The CDR3 contains 15 residues. Per germline, CDR1 LNHDA and CDR2 SQIVND (reference sequence). The CDR3 coding sequence is TGTGCCAGTACCCCGTCGGAGCACCTCACCGGGGAGCTGTTTTTT. As protein: CASTPSEHLTGELFF.

The chain has TRBV5-4 and TRBJ2-3, with 10 nucleotides matching TRBD1. V dropped 3 bases and J dropped 5; count of bases not matched to a gene: 9. Germline V gene sequence: CDR1 SGHNT, CDR2 YYREEE (reference sequence). The CDR3 covers 16 residues. The CDR3 bases are TGTGCCAGCAGCTCGATGCGGGACAGGGGAGGAGATACGCAGTATTTT. Translated: CASSSMRDRGGDTQYF.

The rearrangement links TRBV14 to TRBJ2-5, with D maybe TRBD2 (6 bases). Trimming stripped 2 bases from V and 5 bases from J, with 12 bases between. CDR1 is SGHDN and CDR2 is FVKESK in the germline V gene. The CDR3 length is 14 residues. CDR3: CASSQLAPWETQYF. The CDR3 bases are TGTGCCAGCAGCCAACTAGCGCCATGGGAGACCCAGTACTTC. The variable domain in full, completed from reference TRBV14 and TRBJ2-5, reads EAGVTQFPSHSVIEKGQTVTLRCDPISGHDNLYWYRRVMGKEIKFLLHFVKESKQDESGMPNNRFLAERTGGTYSTLKVQPAELEDSGVYFCASSQLAPWETQYFGPGTRLLVL.

The chain is built from TRBV6-5 and TRBJ2-5; 8 bases agree with TRBD2. In germline, CDR1 is MNHEY, CDR2 SVGAGI. Trimming took 4 bases from V and 5 from J; bases not matched to a gene: 12. This CDR3 is 16 amino acids long. DNA of the CDR3: TGTGCCAGCAGTTTTTCCCCGGGGGGGGTCGAGGAGACCCAGTACTTC. It codes for CASSFSPGGVEETQYF.

The V call is TRBV2, the J call TRBJ2-5, with a tentative D call TRBD1 (5 bases). Germline CDR1 reads SNHLY; CDR2 reads FYNNEI. V was clipped by 0 bases and J by 10 bases, with 18 bases between them. This CDR3 comprises 15 residues. CDR3 residues: CASSEARAITVDQYF. CDR3 sequence (DNA): TGTGCCAGCAGTGAAGCCAGGGCCATCACGGTCGACCAGTACTTC.

The chain is built from TRBV11-2 and TRBJ2-5; D might be TRBD2 (5 bases). The V end was cut by 0 bases, the J end by 5 bases, with 19 bases between. This CDR3 has 17 amino acids. Germline CDR1 and CDR2: SGHAT and FQNNGV. The CDR3 bases are TGTGCCAGCAGCTTAGATTGGCGCGAGAGGGCCTCGGAGACCCAGTACTTC. Protein sequence: CASSLDWRERASETQYF.

The chain joins TRBV27 to TRBJ1-1; no reliable D call. V was clipped by 2 bases and J by 0 bases, with 22 bases between them. This CDR3 is built from 19 residues. Germline CDR1 MNHEY, CDR2 SMNVEV (reference sequence). The DNA for the CDR3 is TGTGCCAGCAGTTTAAATCCACCTGTCGGTTCGAAGATGAACACTGAAGCTTTCTTT. This encodes CASSLNPPVGSKMNTEAFF.

The chain has TRBV19 and TRBJ1-2; 9 nucleotides match TRBD1. This CDR3 has 15 amino acids. With 3 bases clipped from V and 6 bases from J, the junction kept 8 bases outside the gene matches. CDR1 and CDR2 from the germline V gene are LNHDA and SQIVND (reference sequence). CDR3 nucleotide sequence: TGTGCCAGTAGTATCACGGGACAGGGAAGGAATGGCTACACCTTC. As protein: CASSITGQGRNGYTF.